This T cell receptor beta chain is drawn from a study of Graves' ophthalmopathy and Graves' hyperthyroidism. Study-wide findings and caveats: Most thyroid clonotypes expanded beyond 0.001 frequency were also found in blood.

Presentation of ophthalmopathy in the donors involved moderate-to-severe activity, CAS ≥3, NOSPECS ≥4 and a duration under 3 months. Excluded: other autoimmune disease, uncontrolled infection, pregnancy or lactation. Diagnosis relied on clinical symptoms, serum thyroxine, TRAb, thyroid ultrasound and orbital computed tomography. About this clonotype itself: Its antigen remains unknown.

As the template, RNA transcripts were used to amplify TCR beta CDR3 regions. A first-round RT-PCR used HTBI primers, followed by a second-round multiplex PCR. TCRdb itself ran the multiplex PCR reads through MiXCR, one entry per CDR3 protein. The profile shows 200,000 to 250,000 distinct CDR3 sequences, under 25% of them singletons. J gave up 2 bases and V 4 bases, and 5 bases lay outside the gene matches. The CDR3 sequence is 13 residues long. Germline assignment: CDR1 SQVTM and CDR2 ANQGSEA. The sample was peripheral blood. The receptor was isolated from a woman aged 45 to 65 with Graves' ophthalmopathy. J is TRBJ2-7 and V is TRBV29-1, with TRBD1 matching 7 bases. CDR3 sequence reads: CSVVTGLTYEQYF. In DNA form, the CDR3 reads TGCAGCGTTGTGACAGGGTTGACCTACGAGCAGTACTTC.